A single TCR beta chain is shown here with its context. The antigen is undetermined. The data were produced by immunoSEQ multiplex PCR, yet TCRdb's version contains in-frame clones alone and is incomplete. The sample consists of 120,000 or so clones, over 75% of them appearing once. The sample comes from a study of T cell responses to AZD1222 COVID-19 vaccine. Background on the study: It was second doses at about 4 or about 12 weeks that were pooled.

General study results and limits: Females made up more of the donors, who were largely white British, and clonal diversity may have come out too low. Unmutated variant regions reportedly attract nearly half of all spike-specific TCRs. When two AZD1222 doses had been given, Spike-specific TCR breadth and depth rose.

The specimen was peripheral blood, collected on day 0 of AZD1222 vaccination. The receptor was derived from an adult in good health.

CDR3 in amino acids: CASSLLTGVGETQYF. CDR3 nucleotide sequence: TGTGCCAGCAGCTTACTGACAGGGGTCGGGGAGACCCAGTACTTC. J is TRBJ2-5 and V is TRBV7-9, with TRBD1 matching 8 bases. The CDR3 has 15 residues. CDR1 SEHNR and CDR2 FQNEAQ come from the germline V gene (reference sequence). V gave up 2 bases and J gave up 5 bases; unmatched junction bases: 7.